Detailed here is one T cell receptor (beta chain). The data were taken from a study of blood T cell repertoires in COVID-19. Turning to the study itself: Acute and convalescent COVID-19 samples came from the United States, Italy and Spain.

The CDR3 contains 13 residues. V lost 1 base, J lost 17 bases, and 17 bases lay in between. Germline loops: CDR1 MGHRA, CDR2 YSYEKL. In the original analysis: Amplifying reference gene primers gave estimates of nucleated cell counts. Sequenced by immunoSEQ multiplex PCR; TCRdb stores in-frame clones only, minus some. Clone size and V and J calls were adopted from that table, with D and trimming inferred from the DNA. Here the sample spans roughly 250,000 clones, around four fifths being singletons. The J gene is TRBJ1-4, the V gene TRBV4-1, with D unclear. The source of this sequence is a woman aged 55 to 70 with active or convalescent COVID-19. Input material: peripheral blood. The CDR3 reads CASSQVAGEYLFF. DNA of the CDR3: TGCGCCAGCAGCCAAGTGGCTGGGGAGTATCTTTTTTTT.